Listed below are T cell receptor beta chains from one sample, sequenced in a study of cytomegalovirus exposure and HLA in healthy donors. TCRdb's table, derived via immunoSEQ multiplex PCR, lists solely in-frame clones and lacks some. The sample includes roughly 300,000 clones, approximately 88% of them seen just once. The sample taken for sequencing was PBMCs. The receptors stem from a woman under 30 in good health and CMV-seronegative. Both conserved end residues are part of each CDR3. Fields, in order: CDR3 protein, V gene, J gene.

CDR3aa: CASSLAGGAPGYTF; v_gene: TRBV7-2; j_gene: TRBJ1-2
CDR3aa: CAWSGPIRTAGEQFF; v_gene: TRBV30; j_gene: TRBJ2-1
CDR3aa: CASSIGQVNTEAFF; v_gene: TRBV7-9; j_gene: TRBJ1-1
CDR3aa: CASSIFPGTSGPNEQFF; v_gene: TRBV27; j_gene: TRBJ2-1
CDR3aa: CASRFRRSTDTQYF; v_gene: TRBV5-6; j_gene: TRBJ2-3
CDR3aa: CASSKGLVETQYF; v_gene: TRBV5-1; j_gene: TRBJ2-5
CDR3aa: CASSQGVRGADTQYF; v_gene: TRBV4-3; j_gene: TRBJ2-3
CDR3aa: CASARRTEPAGANVLTF; v_gene: TRBV2; j_gene: TRBJ2-6
CDR3aa: CASSLAFQGGGYTF; v_gene: TRBV7-2; j_gene: TRBJ1-2
CDR3aa: CASRGWEVGNTIYF; v_gene: TRBV6-1; j_gene: TRBJ1-3
CDR3aa: CASSIRQGPYNEQFF; v_gene: TRBV19; j_gene: TRBJ2-1
CDR3aa: CASSSLGVNIQYF; v_gene: TRBV28; j_gene: TRBJ2-4
CDR3aa: CASSPTTGDTIYF; v_gene: TRBV18; j_gene: TRBJ1-3
CDR3aa: CASSLRTSGGSTDTQYF; v_gene: TRBV13; j_gene: TRBJ2-3
CDR3aa: CATSRVLAGASYEQYF; v_gene: TRBV15; j_gene: TRBJ2-7
CDR3aa: CASSRSGEQYF; v_gene: TRBV27; j_gene: TRBJ2-7